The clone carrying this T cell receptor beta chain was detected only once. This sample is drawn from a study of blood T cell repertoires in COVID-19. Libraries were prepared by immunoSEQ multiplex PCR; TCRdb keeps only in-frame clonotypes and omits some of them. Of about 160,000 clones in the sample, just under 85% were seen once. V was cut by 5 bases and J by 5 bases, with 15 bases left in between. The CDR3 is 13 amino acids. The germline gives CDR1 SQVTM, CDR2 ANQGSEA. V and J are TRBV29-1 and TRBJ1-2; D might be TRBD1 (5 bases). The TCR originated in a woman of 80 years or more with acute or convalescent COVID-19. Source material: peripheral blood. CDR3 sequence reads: CSVWGTGLYGYTF. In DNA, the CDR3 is TGCAGCGTTTGGGGAACAGGCCTTTATGGCTACACCTTC.